This T cell receptor (beta chain) was observed in a study of blood T cell repertoires in COVID-19. Germline V lookup: CDR1 ENHRY, CDR2 SYGVKD. This CDR3 has 14 residues. J gave up 1 base and V 6 bases, and 4 bases lay outside the gene matches. The data were produced by immunoSEQ multiplex PCR, yet TCRdb's version contains in-frame clones alone and is incomplete. The profile covers under 55,000 clones, with around 80% appearing a single time and 20% to 30% taken by the ten largest. The sample taken for sequencing was peripheral blood. V is TRBV10-3 and J is TRBJ1-1; 8 bases match TRBD1. The TCR sequence derives from a man between 65 and 80 years old with acute or convalescent COVID-19. The DNA for the CDR3 is TGTGCCATCAGGGGTACAGGGGGGAACACTGAAGCTTTCTTT. Its protein is CAIRGTGGNTEAFF.